This T cell receptor (beta chain) was recovered during a study of blood T cell repertoires in COVID-19. Background on the study: Donors in the United States, Italy and Spain gave samples during acute or convalescent COVID-19.

Across 24 US areas, participants ranged in age from roughly 18 to 95 years. Participants reported their clinical history, and cohort assignment relied on those reports. The data were produced by immunoSEQ multiplex PCR, yet TCRdb's version contains in-frame clones alone and is incomplete. Of almost 250,000 clones in the sample, around 85% are singletons; the top ten hold about 9.1%. Trimming took off 7 bases at V and 0 bases at J, with 15 bases between the two ends. The germline V gene has CDR1 PRHDT and CDR2 FYEKMQ (reference sequence). The CDR3 runs 15 residues. Material for sequencing was PBMCs or T cells enriched from blood (not recorded which). The genes are TRBV13 and TRBJ1-1, with D hard to call. This receptor was taken from a woman aged 50 to 65 with acute COVID-19. CDR3 residues: CASTPRRDLNTEAFF. DNA for the CDR3: TGTGCCAGCACCCCCCGGAGGGATTTGAACACTGAAGCTTTCTTT.